A selection of T cell receptor beta chains follows, all from one sample in a study of naive and memory T cell subsets. TCRdb itself ran the 5' RACE reads through MiXCR, one entry per CDR3 protein. This repertoire shows tens of thousands of distinct CDR3 sequences, around 8% found once; its top ten account for roughly 21%. These receptors were collected from a female donor in good health. Both conserved end residues are part of each CDR3. Each record gives: V gene, D gene, J gene, clone size, CDR3 DNA, CDR3 protein. The D gene is left open where the match is weak. Clone size, where shown, is once, few, many, or a class for clones that have expanded.

TRBV3-1	TRBD2	TRBJ2-1	few	TGTGCCAGCAGCCAAGTGCGGGGGGGCATTTCGGATGAGCAGTTCTTC	CASSQVRGGISDEQFF
TRBV3-1	.	TRBJ1-6	few	TGTGCCAGCAGCCAAGAAGAGGCCTCCTATAATTCACCCCTCCACTTT	CASSQEEASYNSPLHF
TRBV29-1	.	TRBJ2-2	few	TGCAGCGTTGACTACCCCGAAGGGGCGGGGGAGCTGTTTTTT	CSVDYPEGAGELFF
TRBV6-6	TRBD2	TRBJ2-7	few	TGTGCCAGCACCCAAGCGACTAGCGGGAGGGGTGAGCAGTACTTC	CASTQATSGRGEQYF
TRBV7-2	TRBD2	TRBJ2-1	many	TGTGCCAGCAGCTTGGGACTAGCGCAGGTTGAGCAGTTCTTC	CASSLGLAQVEQFF
TRBV9	.	TRBJ2-2	few	TGTGCCAGCAGCCGCCGGGGGGCATCCCGCCAGGGGGCTGGCGGGGAGCTGTTTTTT	CASSRRGASRQGAGGELFF
TRBV19	.	TRBJ2-3	many	TGTGCCAGTAGGCCGACGGACAGCAACACAGATACGCAGTATTTT	CASRPTDSNTDTQYF
TRBV7-2	.	TRBJ2-1	.	TGTGCCAGCAGCTTGGACGGGATGGGTTACAATGAGCAGTTCTTC	CASSLDGMGYNEQFF
TRBV9	TRBD2	TRBJ2-3	.	TGTGCCAGCAGCGTAGAATTGGCGGGGGGGGGAGATACGCAGTATTTT	CASSVELAGGGDTQYF
TRBV27	TRBD1	TRBJ2-1	many	TGTGCCAGCAGTTGGGACAGGGGAGGCAATGAGCAGTTCTTC	CASSWDRGGNEQFF
TRBV5-4	TRBD2	TRBJ2-3	.	TGTGCCAGCAGCACCCCCCAGCGGGAGTCAGATACGCAGTATTTT	CASSTPQRESDTQYF
TRBV29-1	.	TRBJ1-2	.	TGCAGCGTTGATAAGGGCAACGATGGCTACACCTTC	CSVDKGNDGYTF
TRBV4-2	TRBD1	TRBJ1-1	many	TGTGCCAGCAGCCAAAATCCCAACTCCGGACAGGGGGAAGCTTTCTTT	CASSQNPNSGQGEAFF
TRBV5-1	.	TRBJ2-1	.	TGCGCCAGCAGCGCGGGGGCCGGGGATGAGCAGTTCTTC	CASSAGAGDEQFF
TRBV3-1	.	TRBJ2-3	.	TGTGCCAGCAGCCCGATGGGCGGGATCCGCACAGATACGCAGTATTTT	CASSPMGGIRTDTQYF
TRBV7-9	.	TRBJ1-1	many	TGTGCCAGCAGCTTAGGGAGATACGCAGGGGTTGAAACTGAAGCTTTCTTT	CASSLGRYAGVETEAFF
TRBV5-1	.	TRBJ1-2	many	TGCGCCAGCGGGGACGGGAACTATGGCTACACCTTC	CASGDGNYGYTF
TRBV30	.	TRBJ2-1	.	TGTGCCTGGGGGCGACGAGCCTACAATGAGCAGTTCTTC	CAWGRRAYNEQFF
TRBV6-6	.	TRBJ2-3	.	TGTGCCAGCAGTTACGCCAGGGGTAGCACAGATACGCAGTATTTT	CASSYARGSTDTQYF
TRBV5-4	.	TRBJ2-3	.	TGTGCCAGCAGCAATGACGGGGTGGCCGATACGCAGTATTTT	CASSNDGVADTQYF
TRBV6-1	TRBD1	TRBJ1-2	.	TGTGCCAGCAGCCCAGGGGGGGGGCAGATCGTATACGGCTACACCTTC	CASSPGGGQIVYGYTF
TRBV5-6	.	TRBJ1-2	.	TGTGCCAGCAGCTTAATAAGTGGCTACACCTTC	CASSLISGYTF
TRBV11-2	.	TRBJ2-5	few	TGTGCCAGCAGCTTAGATCTTGAGGGGGGTTCAGAGACCCAGTACTTC	CASSLDLEGGSETQYF
TRBV20-1	TRBD2	TRBJ2-3	.	TGCAGTGCTGCAAAGGCGGGAGGGAGCACAGATACGCAGTATTTT	CSAAKAGGSTDTQYF
TRBV5-1	TRBD2	TRBJ2-7	.	TGCGCCAGCAGCTTTAGCGGGAGGAATTACGAGCAGTACTTC	CASSFSGRNYEQYF
TRBV20-1	TRBD2	TRBJ2-1	many	TGCAGTGCCCCCTTGATAGCGGGGTCCCTCCTCTCCTACAATGAGCAGTTCTTC	CSAPLIAGSLLSYNEQFF
TRBV3-1	.	TRBJ2-7	few	TGTGCCAGCAGCCAAGATCTAGCAAGGGCCTACGAGCAGTACTTC	CASSQDLARAYEQYF
TRBV30	TRBD1	TRBJ1-2	few	TGTGCCTGGTCTCCGGGACAGGGAGGGCCCACCACCTTC	CAWSPGQGGPTTF
TRBV13	.	TRBJ1-2	few	TGTGCCAGCAGCTCGCGGGCCGGGGGCCAGAACCTCTATGGCTACACCTTC	CASSSRAGGQNLYGYTF
TRBV27	.	TRBJ2-5	many	TGTGCCAGCAGTTTATCTTGGTTGTCGGAGACCCAGTACTTC	CASSLSWLSETQYF
TRBV28	.	TRBJ2-1	.	TGTGCCAGCAGCTCCCTCAGGGGTGAGCAGTTCTTC	CASSSLRGEQFF
TRBV20-1	TRBD1	TRBJ2-7	.	TGCAGTGCTGGGGCGGACAGGGGAACCTACGAGCAGTACTTC	CSAGADRGTYEQYF
TRBV28	.	TRBJ1-1	many	TGTGCCAGCAGAATTACCCTAAAGAGGTTACTGAACACTGAAGCTTTCTTT	CASRITLKRLLNTEAFF
TRBV4-1	.	TRBJ1-6	many	TGCGCCAGCAGCCAAGAACCAGGACCATCACCCCTCCACTTT	CASSQEPGPSPLHF
TRBV5-1	.	TRBJ1-2	many	TGCGCCAGCAGCTTGGCCACCTGGCGGAACTATGGCTACACCTTC	CASSLATWRNYGYTF
TRBV7-9	.	TRBJ2-3	.	TGTGCCAGCAGCCCACCGACGGGCAGCAGCACAGATACGCAGTATTTT	CASSPPTGSSTDTQYF
TRBV20-1	.	TRBJ2-5	many	TGCAGTGCTAGACTCGCGGGGACAACATCGGAGTACGCGACCCAGTACTTC	CSARLAGTTSEYATQYF
TRBV30	.	TRBJ1-1	many	TGTGCCTGGACGGCAGGGAGGTGGGGCACTGAAGCCTTCTTT	CAWTAGRWGTEAFF
TRBV28	TRBD1	TRBJ1-3	.	TGTGCCAGCACCCAGGGGGGGAATGGAAACACCATATATTTT	CASTQGGNGNTIYF
TRBV19	TRBD2	TRBJ2-1	.	TGTGCCAGTAGTATTCGAGGTAGCGGGATACAACGAAGGTACAATGAGCAGTTCTTC	CASSIRGSGIQRRYNEQFF
TRBV18	.	TRBJ2-3	.	TGTGCCAGCTCACCACAGCGTAGAAGCACAGATACGCAGTATTTT	CASSPQRRSTDTQYF
TRBV29-1	TRBD1	TRBJ1-1	medium-sized	TGCAGCGTCGATCATCGAAACAGGGGATTTGACACTGAAGCTTTCTTT	CSVDHRNRGFDTEAFF
TRBV30	.	TRBJ1-5	few	TGTGCCTGGAGTGGGGGGGGCTGGCAGCCCCAGCATTTT	CAWSGGGWQPQHF
TRBV5-4	TRBD2	TRBJ2-7	.	TGTGCCAGCAGCCCCTTAGCGGGGCTAACCTCCTACGAGCAGTACTTC	CASSPLAGLTSYEQYF
TRBV4-1	.	TRBJ2-7	many	TGCGCCAGCAGCCAAGTAGGACAGCCGTACGAGCAGTACTTC	CASSQVGQPYEQYF
TRBV7-2	.	TRBJ1-1	few	TGTGCCAGCAGCTTAGTGACCGCCGCACCTGAAGCTTTCTTT	CASSLVTAAPEAFF
TRBV6-5	TRBD1	TRBJ2-3	.	TGTGCCAGCAGAGTACAGGGGGCCAGCACAGATACGCAGTATTTT	CASRVQGASTDTQYF
TRBV7-2	TRBD2	TRBJ2-5	few	TGTGCCAGCAGCTTAGGGACTAGCCAAGAGACCCAGTACTTC	CASSLGTSQETQYF
TRBV28	.	TRBJ2-7	few	TGTGCCAGCAGTTTATCGCGGGAGCAGTACTTC	CASSLSREQYF
TRBV15	.	TRBJ1-5	.	TGTGCCACCAGCAGAGATTTAGGGAGTCAGCCCCAGAATTTT	CATSRDLGSQPQNF
TRBV7-8	.	TRBJ2-7	few	TGTGCCAGCAGCTTACAACAGGGTACCTACGAGCAGTACTTC	CASSLQQGTYEQYF
TRBV2	.	TRBJ1-1	few	TGTGCCAGCAGTGTCCCAGGGAACACTGAAGCTTTCTTT	CASSVPGNTEAFF
TRBV27	TRBD1	TRBJ1-6	few	TGTGCCAGCACGTGGACAGGGTATTCACCCCTCCACTTT	CASTWTGYSPLHF
TRBV28	TRBD1	TRBJ1-2	.	TGTGCCAGCAGCCCAGGGAAGGGGACAGTATCTAACTATGGCGACACCTTC	CASSPGKGTVSNYGDTF
TRBV27	.	TRBJ2-3	few	TGTGCCAGCAGTTACCAGCCACTGGGCTACACAGATACGCAGTATTTT	CASSYQPLGYTDTQYF
TRBV28	.	TRBJ1-2	few	TGTGCCAGCATCGGGGGCGCCGATGGCTACACCTTC	CASIGGADGYTF
TRBV6-1	.	TRBJ1-2	many	TGTGCCAGCAGTGAAGTACGGGAGTCCTATGGCTACACCTTC	CASSEVRESYGYTF